The present T cell receptor (beta chain) was sequenced within a study of T cell responses to AZD1222 COVID-19 vaccine. There are 14 residues in the CDR3. Germline V gene data show CDR1 as MNHEY and CDR2 as SMNVEV (reference sequence). The V segment lost 2 bases and the J segment 7 bases; nucleotides outside the gene matches: 6. Study observations and caveats: When two AZD1222 doses had been given, Spike-specific TCR breadth and depth rose. Females outnumbered males among donors, who were mostly white British; clonal diversity was possibly underestimated. Unmutated regions of variants are reportedly targeted by nearly half of spike-specific TCRs. Recipients of AZD1222 seropositive at baseline numbered only five or six.

Produced via immunoSEQ multiplex PCR; TCRdb's table is partial and in-frame only. Seen here are fewer than 120,000 clones, less than 95% observed once, and the top ten hold about 3%. Only one count was recorded for this clone. Its antigen is as yet unknown. The receptor was derived from an adult who received the AZD1222 COVID-19 vaccine. Sequenced here: peripheral blood, sampled 28 days after the second AZD1222 dose. The rearrangement uses TRBV27 and TRBJ2-7, with 9 positions matching TRBD2. The CDR3 region is CASSLGLAGKEQYF. CDR3 nucleotides: TGTGCCAGCAGTTTAGGCCTAGCGGGAAAGGAGCAGTACTTC.